Here is one TCR beta chain with its context. This sample was included in a study of blood T cell repertoires in COVID-19. Sequencing was performed with immunoSEQ multiplex PCR; in TCRdb, only in-frame clones are kept and a portion is missing. The sample records 200,000 to 250,000 clones, 75% to 90% being singletons. CDR3 length equals 14 residues. Categorization into cohorts depended on clinical history that participants reported. The V call is TRBV21-1, the J call TRBJ1-5; TRBD1 is taken as the D call from the table, unchecked against the DNA. TRBV21-1 is a pseudogene segment. The sequence was collected from a young woman in a cohort exposed to, infected with or recovered from COVID-19 (not recorded which). Sequencing was carried out using PBMCs or T cells enriched from blood (not recorded which). CDR3 in amino acids: CASNTTGGGQPQHF. CDR3 coding DNA: TGTGCCAGTAACACTACAGGGGGAGGTCAGCCCCAGCATTTT.